A single sample is the source of the 6 T cell receptor beta chains below, sequenced in a study of shared clonotypes between healthy human individuals. TCRdb keeps only in-frame clones here, not all; method: immunoSEQ multiplex PCR. This table holds under 1 million clones, 90% to 97% found once. Naive CD8 cells were CD45RO-negative, positively selected for CCR7, excluding terminally differentiated effector memory CD45RA+ cells. The sample consisted of naive CD8+ T cells sorted from blood. All receptors derive from a man aged 25 to 40 in good health.

The rearrangement joins TRBV27 to TRBJ1-4; 10 bases are a match to TRBD1. Per the germline V gene, CDR1 is MNHEY and CDR2 is SMNVEV (reference sequence). V shed 6 bases and J 6 bases; nucleotides not matched to a gene: 10. CDR3 length: 16 residues. Here the CDR3 DNA reads TGTGCCAGCAGCCCTCTCGTGACAGGGGGCTATGAAAAACTGTTTTTT. This translates into CASSPLVTGGYEKLFF.

This rearrangement joins TRBV9 to TRBJ2-1; TRBD2 matches at 10 bases. Germline V gene lookup returns CDR1 SGDLS and CDR2 YYNGEE. Losses at the gene ends were 4 bases for V and 6 bases for J; bases not matched to a gene: 7. This CDR3 comprises 15 residues. The chain's CDR3 is CASSYASGSTNEQFF. The CDR3 region has the DNA TGTGCCAGCAGCTACGCTAGCGGGAGTACCAATGAGCAGTTCTTC.

This chain connects TRBV27 to TRBJ2-3; no clear D. Between the trimmed V and J ends, which lost 3 bases and 0 bases, there was a span of 7 bases. The CDR3 contains 14 residues. Per the germline V gene, CDR1 is MNHEY and CDR2 is SMNVEV (reference sequence). CDR3 coding DNA: TGTGCCAGCAGTTTGTTAAGTAGCACAGATACGCAGTATTTT. Protein: CASSLLSSTDTQYF.

This clone was counted once. The sample contains more than one DNA sequence encoding this CDR3. The CDR3 spells CASSYGTGTYEQYF. The DNA for the CDR3 is TGTGCCAGCAGCTACGGGACAGGGACCTACGAGCAGTACTTC. This rearrangement joins TRBV11-2 to TRBJ2-7, with 9 bases aligning to TRBD1. This CDR3 has 14 amino acids. V lost 4 bases, J lost 2 bases, and 3 bases stayed unmatched. Germline V gives CDR1 SGHAT, CDR2 FQNNGV.

The chain is built from TRBV11-2 and TRBJ2-7; D remains unclear. V was clipped by 2 bases and J by 2 bases, with 10 bases between them. Germline V gene data show CDR1 as SGHAT and CDR2 as FQNNGV. This CDR3 has 14 residues. This CDR3 reads CASSLTGYPYEQYF. In DNA, the CDR3 is TGTGCCAGCAGCTTAACGGGCTACCCCTACGAGCAGTACTTC.

The chain employs TRBV15 and TRBJ2-6, with D tentatively TRBD1 or TRBD2 (6 bases each). The V end was cut by 5 bases, the J end by 2 bases, with 13 bases between. There are 16 residues in the CDR3. Germline V gene data show CDR1 as LNHNV and CDR2 as YYDKDF (reference sequence). The DNA for the CDR3 is TGTGCCACCAGCGGCGAAGGGGGGACTGGGGCCAACGTCCTGACTTTC. Its translation is CATSGEGGTGANVLTF.